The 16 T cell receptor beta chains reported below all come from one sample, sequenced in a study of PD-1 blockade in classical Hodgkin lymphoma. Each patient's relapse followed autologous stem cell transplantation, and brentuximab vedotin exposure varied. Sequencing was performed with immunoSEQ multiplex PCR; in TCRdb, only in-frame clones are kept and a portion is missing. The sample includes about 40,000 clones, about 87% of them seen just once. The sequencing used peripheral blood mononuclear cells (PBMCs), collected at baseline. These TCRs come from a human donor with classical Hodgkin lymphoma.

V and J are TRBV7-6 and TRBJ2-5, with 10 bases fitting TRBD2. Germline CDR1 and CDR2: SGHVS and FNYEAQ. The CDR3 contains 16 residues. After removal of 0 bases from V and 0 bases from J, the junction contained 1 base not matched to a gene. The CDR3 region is CASSLASGGNQETQYF. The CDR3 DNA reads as TGTGCCAGCAGCTTAGCTAGCGGGGGGAACCAAGAGACCCAGTACTTC.

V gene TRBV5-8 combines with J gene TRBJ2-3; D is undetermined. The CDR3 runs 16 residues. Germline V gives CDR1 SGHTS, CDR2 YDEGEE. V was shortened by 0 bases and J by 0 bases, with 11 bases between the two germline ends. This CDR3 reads CASSLAVYLSTDTQYF. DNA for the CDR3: TGTGCCAGCAGCTTGGCCGTCTACCTGAGCACAGATACGCAGTATTTT. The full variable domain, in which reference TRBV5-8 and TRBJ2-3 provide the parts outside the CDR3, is EAGVTQSPTHLIKTRGQQATLRCSPISGHTSVYWYQQALGLGLQFLLWYDEGEERNRGNFPPRFSGRQFPNYSSELNVNALELEDSALYLCASSLAVYLSTDTQYFGPGTRLTVL.

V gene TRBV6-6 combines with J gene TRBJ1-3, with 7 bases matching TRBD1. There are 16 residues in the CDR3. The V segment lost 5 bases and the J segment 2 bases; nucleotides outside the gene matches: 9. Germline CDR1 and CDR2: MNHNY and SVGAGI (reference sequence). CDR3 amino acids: CASSTRTGDPGNTIYF. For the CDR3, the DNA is TGTGCCAGCAGTACCCGGACAGGAGACCCTGGAAACACCATATATTTT.

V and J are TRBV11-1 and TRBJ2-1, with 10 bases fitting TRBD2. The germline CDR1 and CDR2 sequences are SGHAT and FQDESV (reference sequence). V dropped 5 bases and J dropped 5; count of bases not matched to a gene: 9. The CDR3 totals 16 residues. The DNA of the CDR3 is TGTGCCAGCAGCCCCCTCTTAGCGGGGGGTCACAATGAGCAGTTCTTC. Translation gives CASSPLLAGGHNEQFF.

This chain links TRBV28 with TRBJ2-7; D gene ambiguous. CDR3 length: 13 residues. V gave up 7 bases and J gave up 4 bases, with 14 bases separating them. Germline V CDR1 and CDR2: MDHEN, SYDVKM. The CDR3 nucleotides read TGTGCCAGCAAGTCCAGGCCTAGATACGAGCAGTACTTC. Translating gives CASKSRPRYEQYF.

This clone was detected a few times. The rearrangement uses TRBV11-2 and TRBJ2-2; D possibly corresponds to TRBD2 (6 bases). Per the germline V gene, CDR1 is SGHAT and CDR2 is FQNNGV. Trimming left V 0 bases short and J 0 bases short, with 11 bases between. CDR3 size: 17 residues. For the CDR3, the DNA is TGTGCCAGCAGCTTAGATCGGGTAGCGGCGAACACCGGGGAGCTGTTTTTT. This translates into CASSLDRVAANTGELFF.

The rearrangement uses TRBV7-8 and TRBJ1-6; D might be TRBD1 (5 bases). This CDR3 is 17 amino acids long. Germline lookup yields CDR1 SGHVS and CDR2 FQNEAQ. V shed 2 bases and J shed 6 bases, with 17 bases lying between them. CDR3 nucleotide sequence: TGTGCCAGCAGCTTATTAGGGCAACTTCAGGGTAATTCACCCCTCCACTTT. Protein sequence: CASSLLGQLQGNSPLHF.

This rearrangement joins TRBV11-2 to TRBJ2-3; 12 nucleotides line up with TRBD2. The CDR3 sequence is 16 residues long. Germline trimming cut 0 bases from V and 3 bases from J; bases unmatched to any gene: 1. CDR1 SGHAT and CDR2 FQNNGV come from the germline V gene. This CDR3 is CASSLDGTSGTDTQYF. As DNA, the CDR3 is TGTGCCAGCAGCTTAGATGGGACTAGCGGGACAGATACGCAGTATTTT.

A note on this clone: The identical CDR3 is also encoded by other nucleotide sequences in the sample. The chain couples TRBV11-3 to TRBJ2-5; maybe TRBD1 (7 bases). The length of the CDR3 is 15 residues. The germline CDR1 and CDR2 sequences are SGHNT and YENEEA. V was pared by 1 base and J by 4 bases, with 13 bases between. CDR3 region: CASSLGQGGGETQYF. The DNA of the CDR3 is TGTGCCAGCAGCTTAGGACAGGGAGGAGGAGAGACCCAGTACTTC.

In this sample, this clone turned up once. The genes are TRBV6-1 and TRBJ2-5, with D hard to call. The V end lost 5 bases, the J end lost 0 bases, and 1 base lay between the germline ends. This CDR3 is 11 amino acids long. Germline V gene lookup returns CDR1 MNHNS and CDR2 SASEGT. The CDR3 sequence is CASSYQETQYF. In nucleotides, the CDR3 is TGTGCCAGCAGTTACCAAGAGACCCAGTACTTC.

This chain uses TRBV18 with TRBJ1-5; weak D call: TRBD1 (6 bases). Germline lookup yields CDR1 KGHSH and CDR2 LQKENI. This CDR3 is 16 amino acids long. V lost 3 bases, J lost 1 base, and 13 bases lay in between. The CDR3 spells CASSPEGQTSNQPQHF. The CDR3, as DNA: TGTGCCAGCTCACCCGAGGGACAAACGAGCAATCAGCCCCAGCATTTT.

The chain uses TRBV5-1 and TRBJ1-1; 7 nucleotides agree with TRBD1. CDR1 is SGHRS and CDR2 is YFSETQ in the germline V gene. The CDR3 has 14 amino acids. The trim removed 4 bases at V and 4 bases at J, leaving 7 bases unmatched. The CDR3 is CASSLFRGGTEAFF. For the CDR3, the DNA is TGCGCCAGCAGCCTATTCAGGGGGGGCACTGAAGCTTTCTTT.

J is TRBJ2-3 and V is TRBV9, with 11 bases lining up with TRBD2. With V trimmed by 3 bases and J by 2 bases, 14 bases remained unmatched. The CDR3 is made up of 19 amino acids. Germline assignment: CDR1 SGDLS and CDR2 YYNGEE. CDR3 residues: CASSAPGTSGLFTTDTQYF. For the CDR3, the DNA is TGTGCCAGCAGCGCGCCAGGGACTAGCGGACTATTTACCACAGATACGCAGTATTTT.

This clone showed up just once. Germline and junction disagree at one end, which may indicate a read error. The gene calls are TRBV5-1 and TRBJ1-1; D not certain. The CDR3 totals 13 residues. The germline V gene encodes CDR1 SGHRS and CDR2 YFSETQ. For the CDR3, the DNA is TGCGCCAGCACCCAGGAAGGGTTAACTGAAACTTTCTTT. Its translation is CASTQEGLTETFF.

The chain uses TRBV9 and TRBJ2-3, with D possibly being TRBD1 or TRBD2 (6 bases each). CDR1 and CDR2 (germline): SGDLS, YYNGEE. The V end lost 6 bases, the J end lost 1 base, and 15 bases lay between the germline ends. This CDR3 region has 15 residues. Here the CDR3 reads CASTKGGGGTDTQYF. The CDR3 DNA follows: TGTGCCAGCACCAAGGGGGGCGGAGGCACAGATACGCAGTATTTT.

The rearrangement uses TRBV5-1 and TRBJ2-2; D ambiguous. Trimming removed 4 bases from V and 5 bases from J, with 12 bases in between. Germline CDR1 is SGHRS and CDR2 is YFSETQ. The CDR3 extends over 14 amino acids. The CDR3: CASSKLLGTGELFF. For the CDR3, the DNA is TGCGCCAGCAGCAAACTACTGGGGACCGGGGAGCTGTTTTTT.